This T cell receptor (beta chain) was recovered during a study of T cells after yellow fever vaccination. V shed 5 bases and J shed 4 bases, with 14 bases lying between them. The CDR3 loop spans 15 amino acids. Germline loops: CDR1 SGHTA, CDR2 FQGNSA. It was through 5'RACE template switching that TCR cDNA was made, with a universal primer site and UMIs added. TCRdb re-analysed the 5' RACE reads in MiXCR, keeping a single row per CDR3 protein. In the table there are 300,000 to 400,000 distinct CDR3 sequences, around 8.1% of which are singletons. Study-level results: Secondary responses were weaker yet peaked faster, day 5 versus 15. Contaminants from the bulk population, in the form of abundant clonotypes, could be found in FACS-sorted repertoires.

This clonotype was recorded at least ten times. Its antigen is still unknown. The input for sequencing was PBMCs, taken roughly 45 days after the first yellow fever vaccination. The chain links TRBV7-2 to TRBJ2-2; TRBD1 is a possible D gene (5 bases). This TCR was recovered from a man aged 18 to 29 who received the YFV17D yellow fever vaccine. CDR3 nucleotide sequence: TGTGCCAGCAGCCCCTACAGGCCCCCCACCGGGGAGCTGTTTTTT. Amino acid sequence: CASSPYRPPTGELFF.